This T cell receptor (beta chain) was observed in a study of blood T cell repertoires in COVID-19. Study details: Acute and convalescent COVID-19 samples came from the United States, Italy and Spain.

Original data processing: The assay estimated nucleated cells by amplifying reference gene primers. Assay used: immunoSEQ multiplex PCR; TCRdb lists only in-frame clones, some missing. That table furnishes V, J and clone size, whereas the DNA furnished D and trimming. The sample shows about 200,000 clones, about 86% of them seen only once. This clone was detected only a few times. This TCR was recovered from a woman aged 70-85 years with acute or convalescent COVID-19. Sequencing was carried out using peripheral blood.

CDR3 protein: CSASRLAALYEQYF. In nucleotides, the CDR3 is TGCAGTGCTAGTCGACTAGCGGCACTCTACGAGCAGTACTTC. This chain joins TRBV20-1 and TRBJ2-7; the match to TRBD2 covers 9 bases. Germline V gene sequence: CDR1 DFQATT, CDR2 SNEGSKA (reference sequence). The CDR3 runs 14 residues. The junction had 6 bases not matched to a gene; V was cut back by 3 bases and J by 3 bases.